This T cell receptor beta chain was sequenced for a study of blood T cell repertoires in COVID-19. About the study: Specimens from acute and convalescent COVID-19 originated in the United States, Italy and Spain. In each case, the material was cDNA or gDNA derived from T cells, B-cell-depleted T cells, or PBMCs.

V gave up 4 bases and J gave up 8 bases, with 11 bases separating them. The length of the CDR3 is 13 residues. CDR1 and CDR2 from the germline V gene are LGHDT and YNNKEL (reference sequence). As originally analysed: Nucleated cell counts were estimated from reference gene primer amplification. The repertoire was sequenced with immunoSEQ multiplex PCR; TCRdb's copy has only in-frame clones and lacks some. Clonal size and the V and J genes are those of that table, whereas D and trimming came from the DNA. In the table there are 100,000 to 150,000 clones, over 60% of which are singletons. The sequenced sample was peripheral blood. This TCR derives from a woman aged 70 to 79 with acute or convalescent COVID-19. V gene TRBV3-1 (or the pseudogene TRBV3-2) combines with J gene TRBJ2-2; D is undetermined. CDR3 sequence (DNA): TGTGCCAGCAGCCGCTCGTCACGGGGGGAGCTGTTTTTT. Translating it yields CASSRSSRGELFF.